One and the same sample provided the 26 T cell receptor beta chains below, sequenced in a study of shared clonotypes between healthy human individuals. Assay used: immunoSEQ multiplex PCR; TCRdb lists only in-frame clones, some missing. The sample carries 2 million to 2.5 million clones, over 85% recorded once. The specimen was naive CD4+ T cells from PBMCs. The subset here: CD45RA+ positively selected. These TCRs come from a man between 18 and 35 years old in good health. Some clones in this sample may be carry-over from other donors' samples.

This clone was counted a few times. The CDR3 nucleotides are TGTGCCAGCACGGAATACACTGAAGCTTTCTTT. Encoded protein: CASTEYTEAFF. The chain couples TRBV10-3 to TRBJ1-1; D gene unclear. Looked up from germline, CDR1 is ENHRY and CDR2 is SYGVKD. CDR3 length: 11 amino acids. V was pared by 10 bases and J by 3 bases, with 9 bases between.

The chain has TRBV7-9 and TRBJ1-2, with 9 bases that match TRBD1. This CDR3 contains 15 residues. Germline CDR1 SEHNR, CDR2 FQNEAQ (reference sequence). With V trimmed by 6 bases and J by 3 bases, 8 bases remained unmatched. DNA for the CDR3: TGTGCCAGCAGTTCAAACAGGGGGCGCGACTATGGCTACACCTTC. Translated, it gives CASSSNRGRDYGYTF.

The rearrangement uses TRBV27 and TRBJ2-7; 9 nucleotides line up with TRBD1. The V gene's germline CDR1 is MNHEY and CDR2 SMNVEV (reference sequence). The CDR3 contains 14 residues. Trimming took 4 bases from V and 5 from J; bases not matched to a gene: 6. The CDR3 loop is CASSSWTGDHEQYF. In DNA form, the CDR3 reads TGTGCCAGCAGTTCCTGGACAGGGGACCACGAGCAGTACTTC.

This sequence joins TRBV6-1 and TRBJ2-2; D ambiguous. Germline assignment: CDR1 MNHNS and CDR2 SASEGT. The CDR3 loop spans 14 amino acids. The V gene lost 8 bases and the J gene lost 3 bases, with 13 bases spanning the gap. CDR3: CASVRKADTGELFF. DNA of the CDR3: TGTGCCAGCGTCCGGAAGGCGGACACCGGGGAGCTGTTTTTT.

This sequence joins TRBV4-1 and TRBJ1-3, with a tentative D call TRBD1 (5 bases). This CDR3 region has 15 residues. Germline CDR1 and CDR2: MGHRA and YSYEKL. The V end was cut by 4 bases, the J end by 4 bases, with 14 bases between. For the CDR3, the DNA is TGCGCCAGCAGCCCTTTGTGGACACCAGGAAACACCATATATTTT. This translates into CASSPLWTPGNTIYF.

The chain combines TRBV27 with TRBJ1-2; 8 bases match TRBD1. The J segment lost 4 bases and the V segment lost 5 bases, leaving 15 bases of the junction unmatched. The CDR3 sequence is 17 residues long. Germline values: CDR1 MNHEY, CDR2 SMNVEV (reference sequence). The CDR3 reads CASSPRTGNPSIYGYTF. Here the CDR3 DNA reads TGTGCCAGCAGTCCAAGGACAGGGAATCCGTCTATCTATGGCTACACCTTC.

The chain is built from TRBV5-1 and TRBJ1-5, with TRBD1 matching over 7 bases. Germline CDR1 reads SGHRS; CDR2 reads YFSETQ. The CDR3 covers 16 residues. J lost 0 bases, V lost 2 bases, and 5 bases had no gene match. CDR3 in DNA: TGCGCCAGCAGCTTTGGGGACAGAAATAGCAATCAGCCCCAGCATTTT. The encoded protein is CASSFGDRNSNQPQHF.

The chain joins TRBV28 to TRBJ2-1, with 11 bases identical to TRBD2. The germline V gene has CDR1 MDHEN and CDR2 SYDVKM. The junction had 6 bases not matched to a gene; V was cut back by 5 bases and J by 3 bases. The CDR3 length is 16 residues. CDR3: CASSRGLAAYYNEQFF. The CDR3 coding sequence is TGTGCCAGCAGTAGGGGACTAGCGGCCTACTACAATGAGCAGTTCTTC.

This chain joins TRBV28 and TRBJ2-4, with a weak D call TRBD2 (5 bases). CDR3 size: 15 residues. In germline, CDR1 is MDHEN, CDR2 SYDVKM. Trimming removed 5 bases at V and 9 bases at J, with 20 bases between. The CDR3 region is CASSPRTVGRGIQYF. The DNA for the CDR3 is TGTGCCAGCAGTCCACGCACCGTGGGGAGAGGCATTCAGTACTTC.

About this clone: The sample has other DNA sequences that encode this CDR3 too. The chain couples TRBV20-1 to TRBJ2-3; D not certain. Germline lookup yields CDR1 DFQATT and CDR2 SNEGSKA (reference sequence). The ends were cut back, 3 bases at V and 6 bases at J, with 1 base in the middle. CDR3 length: 9 amino acids. The DNA for the CDR3 is TGCAGTGCTAGCGATACGCAGTATTTT. This gives the protein CSASDTQYF.

As for this clone: The same CDR3 is also encoded by other DNA sequences in this sample. The V and J genes are TRBV5-1 and TRBJ2-1; no clear D gene. CDR1 is SGHRS and CDR2 is YFSETQ in the germline V gene. There are 14 residues in the CDR3. V lost 0 bases and J lost 4, with 8 bases in between. The CDR3 DNA follows: TGCGCCAGCAGCTTGGGGCAGATTTACAATGAGCAGTTCTTC. It translates to CASSLGQIYNEQFF.

This chain joins TRBV5-4 and TRBJ1-1, with 8 positions matching TRBD1. The germline gives CDR1 SGHNT, CDR2 YYREEE (reference sequence). The CDR3 runs 15 residues. Trimming at V came to 4 bases and at J to 4 bases, leaving 9 bases not matched to a gene. CDR3: CASSAARTGGTEAFF. The CDR3 DNA reads as TGTGCCAGCAGCGCCGCAAGAACAGGGGGCACTGAAGCTTTCTTT.

This chain links TRBV6-5 with TRBJ1-2; the match to TRBD1 covers 8 bases. The CDR3 spans 13 residues. The germline V gene encodes CDR1 MNHEY and CDR2 SVGAGI. The junction had 7 bases not matched to a gene; V was cut back by 6 bases and J by 7 bases. As DNA, the CDR3 is TGTGCCAGCAGCTTTATGGGACAGGCTGGCTACACCTTC. It translates to CASSFMGQAGYTF.

The CDR3 DNA sequence: TGTGCCAGCAGTTTCATACCCTTCCGGATTTATGGCTACACCTTC. This sequence encodes CASSFIPFRIYGYTF. This sequence joins TRBV27 and TRBJ1-2, with D hard to call. From germline, CDR1 is MNHEY and CDR2 SMNVEV (reference sequence). The CDR3 contains 15 residues. V lost 3 bases, J lost 5 bases, and 16 bases lay in between.

The rearrangement links TRBV5-1 to TRBJ2-5; perhaps TRBD2 as D (6 bases). CDR1 SGHRS and CDR2 YFSETQ come from the germline V gene. The V gene lost 0 bases and the J gene lost 5 bases, with 20 bases spanning the gap. The CDR3 length is 17 residues. For the CDR3, the DNA is TGCGCCAGCAGCTTGGGGGGCGGGACGACCGCGGGGGAGACCCAGTACTTC. It is translated as CASSLGGGTTAGETQYF. Supplemented by reference TRBV5-1 and TRBJ2-5, the full variable domain reads KAGVTQTPRYLIKTRGQQVTLSCSPISGHRSVSWYQQTPGQGLQFLFEYFSETQRNKGNFPGRFSGRQFSNSRSEMNVSTLELGDSALYLCASSLGGGTTAGETQYFGPGTRLLVL.

V gene TRBV11-2 combines with J gene TRBJ1-5, with 7 bases aligning to TRBD1. CDR3 length equals 13 residues. CDR1 is SGHAT, CDR2 FQNNGV, per germline. With 5 bases clipped from V and 11 bases from J, the junction kept 9 bases outside the gene matches. CDR3 loop: CASSPGQARSQHF. The CDR3 bases are TGTGCCAGCAGCCCCGGACAGGCCCGATCCCAGCATTTT.

This sequence joins TRBV5-4 and TRBJ2-1, with TRBD2 matching 7 bases. CDR1 is SGHNT, CDR2 YYREEE, per germline (reference sequence). The CDR3 has 14 amino acids. The J segment lost 3 bases and the V segment lost 2 bases, leaving 2 bases of the junction unmatched. In DNA form, the CDR3 reads TGTGCCAGCAGCTTTTCTAGCGGCTACAATGAGCAGTTCTTC. It yields the protein CASSFSSGYNEQFF. The variable domain in full, with the rest retrieved from reference TRBV5-4 and TRBJ2-1, is ETGVTQSPTHLIKTRGQQVTLRCSSQSGHNTVSWYQQALGQGPQFIFQYYREEENGRGNFPPRFSGLQFPNYSSELNVNALELDDSALYLCASSFSSGYNEQFFGPGTRLTVL.

This clone has only a few counts. This chain links TRBV6-6 with TRBJ1-5; unclear D gene. Germline CDR1 reads MNHNY; CDR2 reads SVGAGI (reference sequence). The CDR3 extends over 13 amino acids. Trimming removed 2 bases from V and 2 bases from J, with 4 bases in between. In DNA, the CDR3 is TGTGCCAGCAGTTACCGTGGCAATCAGCCCCAGCATTTT. It translates to CASSYRGNQPQHF.

The V and J genes are TRBV5-1 and TRBJ2-7; 9 bases align to TRBD1. Germline trimming cut 6 bases from V and 2 bases from J; bases unmatched to any gene: 9. The CDR3 is made up of 15 amino acids. The germline V gene encodes CDR1 SGHRS and CDR2 YFSETQ. In nucleotides, the CDR3 is TGCGCCAGCACGGACCGGGACAGGGTGCCCTACGAGCAGTACTTC. Translating gives CASTDRDRVPYEQYF.

The J gene is TRBJ2-1, the V gene TRBV28, with D perhaps matching TRBD2 (6 bases). This CDR3 has 13 amino acids. V lost 7 bases and J lost 9, with 16 bases in between. The germline CDR1 and CDR2 sequences are MDHEN and SYDVKM. The CDR3 region is CASIRGESLEQFF. The DNA of the CDR3 is TGTGCCAGCATCCGCGGGGAAAGCCTTGAGCAGTTCTTC.

Concerning this clone itself: Different DNA sequences within this sample yield the same CDR3. The V gene is TRBV7-9, the J gene TRBJ1-4; 11 bases are shared with TRBD1. CDR1 is SEHNR and CDR2 is FQNEAQ in the germline V gene (reference sequence). V was pared by 5 bases and J by 8 bases, with 4 bases of the junction left unmatched. The CDR3 spans 14 residues. The CDR3 here is CASSPGQGVEKLFF. In DNA, the CDR3 is TGTGCCAGCAGCCCGGGACAGGGGGTAGAAAAACTGTTTTTT. The entire variable domain, with the rest obtained from reference TRBV7-9 and TRBJ1-4, is as follows: DTGVSQNPRHKITKRGQNVTFRCDPISEHNRLYWYRQTLGQGPEFLTYFQNEAQLEKSRLLSDRFSAERPKGSFSTLEIQRTEQGDSAMYLCASSPGQGVEKLFFGSGTQLSVL.

The chain couples TRBV28 to TRBJ2-5; D may be TRBD1 (5 bases). The CDR3 has 18 amino acids. Deletions cut 1 base from V and 1 base from J, with 19 bases between. Germline V gene lookup returns CDR1 MDHEN and CDR2 SYDVKM. CDR3 nucleotides: TGTGCCAGCAGTTTATATTCCCCCCTAGGGGCCTTCCAAGAGACCCAGTACTTC. Amino acids: CASSLYSPLGAFQETQYF. Full variable domain (rest looked up from reference TRBV28 and TRBJ2-5): DVKVTQSSRYLVKRTGEKVFLECVQDMDHENMFWYRQDPGLGLRLIYFSYDVKMKEKGDIPEGYSVSREKKERFSLILESASTNQTSMYLCASSLYSPLGAFQETQYFGPGTRLLVL.

The V gene is TRBV28, the J gene TRBJ2-7; a possible D gene is TRBD2 (5 bases). Germline V CDR1 and CDR2: MDHEN, SYDVKM. With 2 bases removed from V and 6 bases from J, the gap between germline ends came to 8 bases. This CDR3 is built from 12 residues. CDR3 DNA: TGTGCCAGCAGTTTAACTAGTCGCGAGCAGTACTTC. It translates to CASSLTSREQYF.

The genes are TRBV9 and TRBJ1-2; weak D call: TRBD1 (6 bases). The CDR3 is 14 amino acids. Trimming took off 3 bases at V and 6 bases at J, with 15 bases between the two ends. CDR1 and CDR2 (germline): SGDLS, YYNGEE. CDR3 bases: TGTGCCAGCAGCGCAATACAGGGCAGCCATGGCTACACCTTC. Its translation: CASSAIQGSHGYTF.

The gene calls are TRBV7-9 and TRBJ2-5; D remains unclear. This CDR3 has 16 amino acids. CDR1 SEHNR and CDR2 FQNEAQ come from the germline V gene (reference sequence). V dropped 0 bases and J dropped 2 bases, with 13 bases sitting between them. Here the CDR3 reads CASSLARGPIQETQYF. CDR3 nucleotide sequence: TGTGCCAGCAGCTTAGCCCGCGGTCCGATTCAAGAGACCCAGTACTTC. Combining the CDR3 with reference TRBV7-9 and TRBJ2-5 gives the whole variable domain DTGVSQNPRHKITKRGQNVTFRCDPISEHNRLYWYRQTLGQGPEFLTYFQNEAQLEKSRLLSDRFSAERPKGSFSTLEIQRTEQGDSAMYLCASSLARGPIQETQYFGPGTRLLVL.

The V gene is TRBV6-1, the J gene TRBJ1-2; D ambiguous. CDR1 is MNHNS, CDR2 SASEGT, per germline. The ends were cut back, 3 bases at V and 4 bases at J, with 15 bases in the middle. This CDR3 spans 15 amino acids. The CDR3 sequence: CASSETHTGIYGYTF. CDR3 nucleotides: TGTGCCAGCAGTGAGACACATACCGGGATCTATGGCTACACCTTC.